This T cell receptor beta chain was identified in a study of cytomegalovirus exposure and HLA in healthy donors (TCRdb year 2017). Regarding the complete study: An earlier analysis of approximately 590 of the donors reported 276 Gb of sequence data and 100 million to 130 million unique TCR beta sequences from about 200 million T cells. About 280 gigabases of sequencing data and approximately 85 million unique TCR sequences were included in an early release covering several hundred HLA-typed donors. Of the roughly 400 genotyped donors, approximately 80% were placed in the genetic ancestry cluster associated with self-reported Caucasian donors. The study aimed to test whether cataloging public T cell receptors could reveal signatures of past pathogen exposure. The T cell repertoires of several hundred subjects were profiled by immunosequencing and related to cytomegalovirus serostatus. A separate validation cohort of approximately 120 different subjects was used in addition to the approximately 610-subject first cohort. The study combined high-throughput TCR immunosequencing, statistical association of individual TCRs with disease status, and machine learning to predict cytomegalovirus infection status. A later analysis re-analyzed previously published TCR beta repertoires from about 730 donors and added high-resolution HLA genotyping to study TCR occurrence patterns. In the later analysis, no new phenotypic data were used to find candidate immune exposures; instead, reliance was placed on TCR beta sequences and their occurrence across donors. An earlier analysis of around 580 of the donors used high-throughput TCR beta sequencing to judge whether each TCR beta V gene segment behaved as functional or pseudogenic. Donor age, sex, ethnicity and CMV serostatus were compiled together with the repertoire data. In a later genetic analysis, genome-wide SNP genotypes for about 65% of the roughly 670 donors were used, and that subset was treated as a discovery cohort. All discovery cohort repertoires had been generated using a single sequencing platform. HLA typing included class I and class II loci at four-digit resolution. Typing coverage varied by locus: roughly 629-640 donors for A, B, C, DRB1 and DQB1; 500 to 550 for DQA1; more than 600 for DPA1; roughly 450 for DPB1. Because of strong linkage in the cohort, 4 to 6 DR-DQ haplotypes were treated as single units for association and clustering. Across around 400 genotyped donors of the cohort, an average of roughly 250,000 unique TCR beta nucleotide sequences per donor were sequenced, and 15% to 20% of those sequences were non-productive.

The library relied on the immunoSEQ multiplex PCR assay. For the multiplex PCR, a mixture combining 60 forward primers for TCR Vbeta segments and 13 reverse primers for TCR Jbeta segments was used. A multiplex PCR assay on genomic DNA amplified the CDR3 region of rearranged TCR beta genes. On the Illumina HiSeq System, the amplified TCR beta libraries were sequenced as 87-base-pair reads. Regarding the original processing steps: A later analysis tallied roughly 80 million unique TCR beta chains across the 666 repertoires, and around 10 million of those chains were shared by two or more donors. Raw reads were error-corrected and collapsed into unique sequences with a nearest-neighbor algorithm that merged closely related sequences to remove PCR and sequencing errors. Alignment of CDR3 sequences to IMGT reference sequences was used to assign V, D and J gene segments. Each retained sequence needed at least a six-nucleotide match to both a V gene segment and a J gene segment. Rearrangements were classified as productive when the CDR3 lacked stop codons and remained in frame with V and J, and all other rearrangements were classified as non-productive. Following IMGT convention, CDR3 was defined as the stretch from the second conserved V-encoded cysteine to the conserved J-encoded phenylalanine. The earlier analysis of about 590 of the donors excluded sequences that lacked an unambiguous match to a single V gene segment. In an earlier analysis of several hundred of the donors, V segments were called functional above 56.7% productive rearrangements and were called segregating when the between-donor standard deviation exceeded 5%. A statistical classification framework was built for diagnosing cytomegalovirus status from the catalog of TCR beta chain sequences. In a later analysis, TCR nucleotide sequences were compared against IMGT/GENE-DB human TR gene sequences so that V and J genes could be assigned. A later analysis assigned CDR3 sequences and most-parsimonious VDJ recombination scenarios with the TCRdist pipeline. In a later analysis, each TCR beta chain was defined by its CDR3 amino acid sequence together with its V-gene family, and reads without a unique V-gene family were excluded. In a later analysis, 550 to 650 highly shared, low-generation-probability nucleotide sequences were removed to address suspected cross-contamination and a sequencing artifact. In a later analysis, a clonal expansion index was calculated for each public chain from normalized within-repertoire ranks of inferred template counts. In a later analysis, generation probabilities were computed using a VDJ recombination model fitted to out-of-frame rearrangements, and the results were checked against IGoR. Hypergeometric tests were used in a later analysis to score TCR-TCR, TCR-HLA and TCR-CMV co-occurrence, with a repertoire-size bias correction applied to the TCR pairs. A later analysis estimated false discovery rates by permuting HLA or CMV assignments 20 times. A later analysis grouped co-occurring TCRs with DBSCAN, adding TCRdist sequence similarity when clustering within HLA-allele-positive subsets. Repertoires with fewer than 30,000 or more than 120,000 public chains, plus five repertoires with anomalous nucleotide sharing, were excluded from co-occurrence clustering. TCRdb limited this immuneACCESS table to in-frame rearrangements with V and J called. A share of clones is missing; checked studies link under half to unresolved V genes, and the rest is unexplained. The D gene and trimming were derived from the DNA, and the V and J assignments and clone size from that table. The sample includes 120,000 to 150,000 clones, with 60% to 80% observed a single time. The top ten clones comprise around 3.4% of the sample.

The cohort consisted of 670 or so healthy bone marrow donors. All cohort members were sampled while nominally healthy, although unrecorded immune exposures were likely present. The donor was CMV seronegative and was included in the group of around 320 seronegative cohort members. A peripheral blood sample was collected from each donor, and TCR beta sequencing was performed on peripheral blood mononuclear cells. Genomic DNA extraction from the blood cell samples was performed with the Qiagen DNeasy Blood Extraction Kit. As concerns this clone: The antigen it recognizes is unknown. No much larger clonotype is one base removed from it; base qualities were not supplied.

V loses 1 base of germline sequence and J loses 8 bases, and the interval between the two ends is 14 bases. From the cysteine up to the phenylalanine, the CDR3 has a length of 14 residues. Kept here is only the CDR3 DNA, which spans 42 bases and is read in frame from base 1. The germline V gene encodes CDR1 LNHNV and CDR2 YYDKDF (reference sequence). Study-wide conclusions, independent of this receptor: A group of highly shared sequence variants was considered likely to be a technical artifact of the sequencing pipeline. In a later analysis, the rate of TCR association differed among HLA loci, with DRB1 alleles having the most associated TCRs and HLA-C alleles having the fewest. At a false discovery rate of 0.05, a later analysis linked 15,000 to 20,000 TCR beta sequences to specific HLA alleles. Assigning TCR associations to individual alleles was difficult when HLA alleles, especially DR and DQ, strongly co-occurred. CMV serostatus was the only immune exposure information available for the cohort. A few of the identified cytomegalovirus-associated TCR beta chains were confirmed in vitro to be specific for cytomegalovirus antigens. Linkage disequilibrium might explain the correlated functional status among segregating V segments, but an unknown experimental factor could not be ruled out. In a later genetic analysis, fewer N-insertions in productive TCRs were reported among donors in an Asian-associated ancestry cluster than the approximately 670-donor mean. Presence/absence analyses assumed roughly uniform sequencing depth across donors, an assumption that may not hold. The 87-base-pair reads could not distinguish some IMGT-functional V segments, including TRBV6-2 and TRBV6-3, so those segments were excluded. Because HLA typing was missing for some donors at each locus, association tests included only the typed subset. In the study, around 150 TCR beta chains were listed as associated with cytomegalovirus. V-gene and J-gene trimming of TCR beta chains was associated with a missense DCLRE1C variant in a later genetic analysis, and the association was replicated in an independent cohort. According to the authors, the approach could potentially be generalized to other disease states and immunological phenotypes. The classifier was reported to diagnose cytomegalovirus status with high specificity and sensitivity in both the original and validation cohorts. Compared with equally common non-associated chains, HLA-associated TCR beta chains in a later analysis were more clonally expanded and had lower generation probabilities. In an earlier analysis of about 550 of the donors, most TCR beta V segments were observed in productive rearrangements about 87% or about 30% of the time, broadly matching IMGT annotations. The cohort was sequenced for TCR beta chains only, and without alpha or paired-chain data the features that could be detected were limited. Most CMV-associated TCR beta chains appeared to be HLA-restricted in a later analysis, and the HLA associations seemed to be driven largely by CMV exposure. Around 16 rarely observed V segments, including chromosome 9 orphons, were excluded from the earlier analysis of just under 600 of the donors because counts were too low. In a later analysis, several top co-occurrence clusters were reported to appear linked to parvovirus B19, influenza, CMV and Epstein-Barr virus. While some public TCRs were present in many individuals, most TCR sequences turned up only very rarely across donors. A further reported finding was that TCR beta sequences accurately predicted the HLA-A and HLA-B alleles for most subjects in the first cohort.

The V gene is TRBV15 and the J gene is TRBJ1-1, and perhaps TRBD1 as D gene, on 6 matching bases. This receptor was identified in a man aged 40-50 years in good health and CMV-seronegative. The sequencing sample was made of PBMCs. The DNA sequence is given as TGTGCCACCAGCAGAGTACAGGGTTATGGGGAAGCTTTCTTT. It codes for CATSRVQGYGEAFF.